The 2 T cell receptor beta chains below all came from one sample that was sequenced in a study of T-cell reconstitution after alpha-beta-depleted transplantation in children (dated by TCRdb to about 2016). The method behind the library was PCR. The reads were generated on an Illumina HiSeq 2500. TCR libraries were prepared with molecular barcoding, using unique molecular identifiers to normalize TCRbeta repertoire quantification. The public reads were quality trimmed at Q25 with fastp and then assembled into clones with MiXCR by TCRdb, keeping productive beta chains. Each entry is one CDR3 protein sequence, shown with its most common DNA and genes. In this sample the table shows more than 550,000 distinct CDR3 sequences, about 11% of which occur a single time. 4% of the sample is taken by the ten largest. The material sequenced was PBMCs from the stem cell graft donor, taken from the stem cell graft. These receptors all stem from a human donor who donated a stem cell graft to a child with acute myeloid leukemia.

Many counts were recorded for this clonotype. V is TRBV28 and J is TRBJ2-1, with unresolved D. CDR1 is MDHEN and CDR2 is SYDVKM in the germline V gene. The CDR3 loop spans 12 amino acids. V dropped 6 bases and J dropped 4 bases, with 7 bases sitting between them. CDR3 DNA sequence: TGTGCCAGCAGCCTGCCGTACAATGAGCAGTTCTTC. This gives the protein CASSLPYNEQFF.

The chain couples TRBV29-1 to TRBJ1-5; D gene uncertain. This CDR3 has 14 amino acids. CDR1 is SQVTM and CDR2 is ANQGSEA in the germline V gene. V lost 6 bases and J lost 7, with 19 bases in between. CDR3 region: CSVSGLDDRQPQHF. The DNA for the CDR3 is TGCAGCGTGAGCGGACTGGATGATAGGCAGCCCCAGCATTTT. The variable domain in full, completed from reference TRBV29-1 and TRBJ1-5, reads SAVISQKPSRDICQRGTSLTIQCQVDSQVTMMFWYRQQPGQSLTLIATANQGSEATYESGFVIDKFPISRPNLTFSTLTVSNMSPEDSSIYLCSVSGLDDRQPQHFGDGTRLSIL.